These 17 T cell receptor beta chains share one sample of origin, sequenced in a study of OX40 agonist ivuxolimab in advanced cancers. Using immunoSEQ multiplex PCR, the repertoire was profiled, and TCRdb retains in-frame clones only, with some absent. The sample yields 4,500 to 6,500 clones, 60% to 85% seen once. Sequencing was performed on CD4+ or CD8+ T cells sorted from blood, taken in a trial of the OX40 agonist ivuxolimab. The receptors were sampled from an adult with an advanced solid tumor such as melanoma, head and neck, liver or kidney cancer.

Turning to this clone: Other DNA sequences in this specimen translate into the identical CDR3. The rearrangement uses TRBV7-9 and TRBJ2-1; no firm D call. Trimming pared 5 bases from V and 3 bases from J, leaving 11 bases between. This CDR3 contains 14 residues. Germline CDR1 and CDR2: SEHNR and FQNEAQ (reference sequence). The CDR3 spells CASSLMSSYNEQFF. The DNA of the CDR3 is TGTGCCAGCAGCCTAATGTCCAGCTACAATGAGCAGTTCTTC.

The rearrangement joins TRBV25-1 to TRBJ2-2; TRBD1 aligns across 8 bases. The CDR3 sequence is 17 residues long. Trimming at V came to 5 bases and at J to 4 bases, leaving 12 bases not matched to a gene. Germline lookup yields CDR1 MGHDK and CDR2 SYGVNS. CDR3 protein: CASSSNRQGIGTGELFF. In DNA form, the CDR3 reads TGTGCCAGCAGTTCTAACAGACAGGGGATAGGCACCGGGGAGCTGTTTTTT.

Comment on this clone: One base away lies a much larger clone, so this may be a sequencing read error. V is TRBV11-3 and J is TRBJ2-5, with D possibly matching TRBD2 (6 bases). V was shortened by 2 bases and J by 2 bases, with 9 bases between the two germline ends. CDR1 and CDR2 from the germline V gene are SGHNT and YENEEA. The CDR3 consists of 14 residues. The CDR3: CASSLMGGQETQYF. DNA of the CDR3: TGTGCCAGCAGCTTAATGGGAGGACAAGAGACCCAGTACTTC.

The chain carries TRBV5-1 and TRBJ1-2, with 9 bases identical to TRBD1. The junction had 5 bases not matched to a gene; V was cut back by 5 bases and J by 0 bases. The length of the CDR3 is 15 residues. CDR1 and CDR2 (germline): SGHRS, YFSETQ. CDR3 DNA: TGCGCCAGCAGTCCGACAGGGGGAGCTAACTATGGCTACACCTTC. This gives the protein CASSPTGGANYGYTF.

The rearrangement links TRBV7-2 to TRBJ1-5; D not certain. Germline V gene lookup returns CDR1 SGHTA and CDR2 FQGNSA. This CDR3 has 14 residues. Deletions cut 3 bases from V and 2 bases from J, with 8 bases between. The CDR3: CASSFVGGNQPQHF. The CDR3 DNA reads TGTGCCAGCAGCTTTGTGGGTGGCAATCAGCCCCAGCATTTT.

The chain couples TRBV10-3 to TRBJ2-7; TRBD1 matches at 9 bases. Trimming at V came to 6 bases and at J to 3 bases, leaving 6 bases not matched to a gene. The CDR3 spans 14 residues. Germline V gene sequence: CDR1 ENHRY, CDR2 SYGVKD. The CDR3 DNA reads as TGTGCCATCAGCACGGCGGACAGGGGCTACGAGCAGTACTTC. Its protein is CAISTADRGYEQYF.

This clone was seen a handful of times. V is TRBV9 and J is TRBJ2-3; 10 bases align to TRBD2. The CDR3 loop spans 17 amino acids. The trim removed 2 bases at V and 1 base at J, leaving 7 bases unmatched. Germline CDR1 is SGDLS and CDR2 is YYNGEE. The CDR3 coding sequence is TGTGCCAGCAGCGTGGAGCGGGAGGGTGGGGGCACAGATACGCAGTATTTT. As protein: CASSVEREGGGTDTQYF.

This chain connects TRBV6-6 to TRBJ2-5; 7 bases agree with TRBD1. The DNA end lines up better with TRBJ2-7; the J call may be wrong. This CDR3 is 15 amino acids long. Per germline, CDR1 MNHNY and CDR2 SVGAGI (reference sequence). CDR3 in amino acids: CASTSADRAAYEQYF. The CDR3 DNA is TGTGCCAGCACGTCCGCCGACAGGGCTGCCTACGAGCAGTACTTC.

The CDR3 reads CASSSGGELFF. DNA for the CDR3: TGTGCCAGCAGCTCCGGCGGGGAGCTGTTTTTT. The J gene is TRBJ2-2, the V gene TRBV7-9; D gene unclear. The CDR3 runs to 11 residues. The V and J ends lost 4 bases and 7 bases respectively, with 4 bases between them. The germline V gene encodes CDR1 SEHNR and CDR2 FQNEAQ (reference sequence).

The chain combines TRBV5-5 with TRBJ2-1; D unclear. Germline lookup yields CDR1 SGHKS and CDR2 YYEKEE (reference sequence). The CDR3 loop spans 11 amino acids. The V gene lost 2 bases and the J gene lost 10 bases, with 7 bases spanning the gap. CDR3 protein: CASSLTEEQFF. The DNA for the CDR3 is TGTGCCAGCAGCTTAACGGAAGAGCAGTTCTTC.

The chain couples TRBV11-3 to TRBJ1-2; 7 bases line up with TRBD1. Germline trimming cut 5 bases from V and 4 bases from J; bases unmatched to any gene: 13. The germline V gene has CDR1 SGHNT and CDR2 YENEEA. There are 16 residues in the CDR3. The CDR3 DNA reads TGTGCCAGCAGCCTAGGGGGCCAGGAACCTTTCTATGGCTACACCTTC. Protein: CASSLGGQEPFYGYTF. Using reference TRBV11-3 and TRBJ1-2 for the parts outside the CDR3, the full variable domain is EAGVVQSPRYKIIEKKQPVAFWCNPISGHNTLYWYLQNLGQGPELLIRYENEEAVDDSQLPKDRFSAERLKGVDSTLKIQPAELGDSAVYLCASSLGGQEPFYGYTFGSGTRLTVV.

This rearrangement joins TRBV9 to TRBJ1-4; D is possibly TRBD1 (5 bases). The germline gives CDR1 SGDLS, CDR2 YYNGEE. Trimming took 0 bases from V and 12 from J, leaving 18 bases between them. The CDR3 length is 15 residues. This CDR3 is CASSVDGTVNSELFF. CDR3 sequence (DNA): TGTGCCAGCAGCGTAGATGGGACGGTAAATTCAGAACTGTTTTTT.

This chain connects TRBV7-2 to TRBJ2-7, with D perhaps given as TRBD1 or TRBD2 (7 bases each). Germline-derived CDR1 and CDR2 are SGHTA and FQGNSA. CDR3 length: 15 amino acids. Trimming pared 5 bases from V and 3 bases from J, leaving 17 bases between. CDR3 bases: TGTGCCAGCAGCCTGTCAGGGGGGGGAAGCTACGAGCAGTACTTC. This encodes CASSLSGGGSYEQYF. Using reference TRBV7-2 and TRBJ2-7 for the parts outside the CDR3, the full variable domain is GAGVSQSPSNKVTEKGKDVELRCDPISGHTALYWYRQSLGQGLEFLIYFQGNSAPDKSGLPSDRFSAERTGGSVSTLTIQRTQQEDSAVYLCASSLSGGGSYEQYFGPGTRLTVT.

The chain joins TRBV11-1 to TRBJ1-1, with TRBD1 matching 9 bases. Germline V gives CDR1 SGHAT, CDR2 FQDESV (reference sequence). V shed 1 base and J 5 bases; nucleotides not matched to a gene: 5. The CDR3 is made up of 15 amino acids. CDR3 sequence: CASSLVRQGGTEAFF. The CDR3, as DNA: TGTGCCAGCAGCTTAGTCCGACAGGGGGGGACTGAAGCTTTCTTT.

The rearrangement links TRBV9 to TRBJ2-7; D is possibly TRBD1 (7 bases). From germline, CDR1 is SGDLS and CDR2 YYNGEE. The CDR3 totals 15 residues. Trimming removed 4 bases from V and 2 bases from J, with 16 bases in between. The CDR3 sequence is CASSQGGTATYEQYF. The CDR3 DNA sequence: TGTGCCAGCAGCCAAGGAGGGACAGCCACCTACGAGCAGTACTTC.

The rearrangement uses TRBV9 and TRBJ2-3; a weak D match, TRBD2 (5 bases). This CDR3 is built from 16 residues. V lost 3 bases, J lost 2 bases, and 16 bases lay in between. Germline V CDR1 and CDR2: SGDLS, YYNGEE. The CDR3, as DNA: TGTGCCAGCAGCGGGTCAGCGGACTCAACCACAGATACGCAGTATTTT. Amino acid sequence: CASSGSADSTTDTQYF.

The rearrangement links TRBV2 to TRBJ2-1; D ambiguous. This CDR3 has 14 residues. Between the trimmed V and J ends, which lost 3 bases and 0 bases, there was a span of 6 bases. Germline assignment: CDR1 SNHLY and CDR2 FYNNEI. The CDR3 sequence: CASSDLSSYNEQFF. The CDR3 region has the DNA TGTGCCAGCAGTGACTTGAGCTCCTACAATGAGCAGTTCTTC.